The next 30 T cell receptor beta chains were all read from a single sample in a study of shared clonotypes between healthy human individuals. Naive CD8 populations comprised CD45RO-negative cells positively selected for CCR7, excluding terminally differentiated effector memory CD45RA+ cells. Assay: immunoSEQ multiplex PCR; the TCRdb copy retains only in-frame clones and omits some. This table holds approximately 810,000 clones, 80% to 95% found once. Material for sequencing was naive CD8+ T cells sorted from blood. The receptors derive from a young man in good health.

This chain joins TRBV19 and TRBJ2-2; the D is unclear. Trimming took off 3 bases at V and 4 bases at J, with 6 bases between the two ends. Germline values: CDR1 LNHDA, CDR2 SQIVND (reference sequence). This CDR3 region has 13 residues. Written as DNA, the CDR3 is TGTGCCAGTAGTATCGGCCCCACCGGGGAGCTGTTTTTT. Translating it yields CASSIGPTGELFF.

As DNA, the CDR3 is TGTGCCAGCAGTTGGACAGGGGGGTCCTACGAGCAGTACTTC. Protein sequence: CASSWTGGSYEQYF. The V gene is TRBV28, the J gene TRBJ2-7, with 10 bases identical to TRBD1. The CDR3 has 14 amino acids. The V gene's germline CDR1 is MDHEN and CDR2 SYDVKM. V dropped 4 bases and J dropped 1; count of bases not matched to a gene: 1.

The rearrangement uses TRBV4-1 and TRBJ2-7, with 7 bases fitting TRBD1. The CDR3 spans 15 residues. Germline assignment: CDR1 MGHRA and CDR2 YSYEKL. V shed 5 bases and J 3 bases; nucleotides not matched to a gene: 10. The CDR3 DNA follows: TGCGCCAGCAGCGCAACAGGGGCCGGAGGCTACGAGCAGTACTTC. Translation gives CASSATGAGGYEQYF.

V and J are TRBV6-5 and TRBJ2-5; the match to TRBD2 covers 10 bases. J was trimmed by 4 bases and V by 2 bases; bases with no gene match: 4. This CDR3 region has 15 residues. Per the germline V gene, CDR1 is MNHEY and CDR2 is SVGAGI. CDR3 in DNA: TGTGCCAGCAGTTACACTAGCGGGACTCTAGAGACCCAGTACTTC. Translated, it gives CASSYTSGTLETQYF.

This clone appeared a few times. The chain is built from TRBV28 and TRBJ2-1, with no clear D. The CDR3 spans 13 residues. Trimming removed 3 bases from V and 7 bases from J, with 10 bases in between. Germline V gene data show CDR1 as MDHEN and CDR2 as SYDVKM. The CDR3 region is CASSLTRINEQFF. For the CDR3, the DNA is TGTGCCAGCAGTTTGACCAGGATTAATGAGCAGTTCTTC. The whole variable domain, filled in from reference TRBV28 and TRBJ2-1, reads DVKVTQSSRYLVKRTGEKVFLECVQDMDHENMFWYRQDPGLGLRLIYFSYDVKMKEKGDIPEGYSVSREKKERFSLILESASTNQTSMYLCASSLTRINEQFFGPGTRLTVL.

V and J are TRBV11-2 and TRBJ2-1, with 12 bases fitting TRBD2. V lost 0 bases, J lost 7 bases, and 7 bases stayed unmatched. Germline V lookup: CDR1 SGHAT, CDR2 FQNNGV. CDR3 size: 17 residues. The CDR3 sequence: CASSLDPPSGRANEQFF. The CDR3 DNA is TGTGCCAGCAGCTTAGATCCCCCTAGCGGGAGGGCAAATGAGCAGTTCTTC.

The chain employs TRBV9 and TRBJ1-1; D remains ambiguous. The germline V gene has CDR1 SGDLS and CDR2 YYNGEE. The V end lost 4 bases, the J end lost 3 bases, and 16 bases lay between the germline ends. This CDR3 is 15 amino acids long. CDR3 region: CASSRNRLTDTEAFF. DNA of the CDR3: TGTGCCAGCAGCCGGAATAGGCTAACCGACACTGAAGCTTTCTTT.

The chain carries TRBV25-1 and TRBJ1-1; D might be TRBD1 (6 bases). The CDR3 is 15 residues long. Germline values: CDR1 MGHDK, CDR2 SYGVNS. Between the trimmed V and J ends, which lost 3 bases and 0 bases, there was a span of 11 bases. In nucleotides, the CDR3 is TGTGCCAGCAGTGACGGGGGGGCGCTGAACACTGAAGCTTTCTTT. Its protein is CASSDGGALNTEAFF.

V gene TRBV2 combines with J gene TRBJ2-3, with 13 bases that match TRBD2. Germline-derived CDR1 and CDR2 are SNHLY and FYNNEI. The trim removed 5 bases at V and 6 bases at J, leaving 5 bases unmatched. The CDR3 runs 15 residues. The CDR3 DNA is TGTGCCAGCAGTCCGACTAGCGGGGGGTACGATACGCAGTATTTT. Translation gives CASSPTSGGYDTQYF.

This clone was counted a single time. V and J are TRBV4-1 and TRBJ2-1; D may be TRBD1 (6 bases). The CDR3 covers 13 residues. Per germline, CDR1 MGHRA and CDR2 YSYEKL. V gave up 0 bases and J gave up 10 bases, with 10 bases separating them. CDR3 DNA sequence: TGCGCCAGCAGCCAAGAGCACAGGGCAGAGCAGTTCTTC. It translates to CASSQEHRAEQFF.

Remarks on this clone: Other DNA sequences within the sample encode an identical CDR3. The gene calls are TRBV27 and TRBJ2-5; D possibly uses TRBD1 or TRBD2 (5 bases each). The CDR3 length is 14 residues. Germline assignment: CDR1 MNHEY and CDR2 SMNVEV (reference sequence). V lost 1 base and J 4 bases, leaving 10 bases between the germline ends. The CDR3 here is CASSLLGDGETQYF. As DNA, the CDR3 is TGTGCCAGCAGTTTATTGGGGGATGGAGAGACCCAGTACTTC.

This clone was seen a single time. The genes are TRBV5-1 and TRBJ2-1, with 11 bases lining up with TRBD2. Looked up from germline, CDR1 is SGHRS and CDR2 is YFSETQ. This CDR3 comprises 15 residues. V trimming: 0 bases; J trimming: 7 bases; junction bases outside the gene matches: 3. The CDR3: CASSLELAGVNEQFF. In DNA form, the CDR3 reads TGCGCCAGCAGCTTGGAACTAGCGGGAGTTAATGAGCAGTTCTTC. The whole variable domain, filled in from reference TRBV5-1 and TRBJ2-1, reads KAGVTQTPRYLIKTRGQQVTLSCSPISGHRSVSWYQQTPGQGLQFLFEYFSETQRNKGNFPGRFSGRQFSNSRSEMNVSTLELGDSALYLCASSLELAGVNEQFFGPGTRLTVL.

The gene calls are TRBV29-1 and TRBJ2-2; D may be TRBD1 or TRBD2 (5 bases each). CDR3 length equals 14 residues. Germline assignment: CDR1 SQVTM and CDR2 ANQGSEA. V gave up 5 bases and J gave up 0 bases, with 10 bases separating them. The chain's CDR3 is CSVPRDPNTGELFF. The CDR3 DNA follows: TGCAGCGTTCCTAGGGACCCGAACACCGGGGAGCTGTTTTTT.

V is TRBV21-1 and J is TRBJ2-1; TRBD2, the table's D call, lacks a check against the DNA. TRBV21-1 is termed a pseudogene. This CDR3 has 12 amino acids. Written as DNA, the CDR3 is TGTGCCAGCAGGGGGAAGGCGGGAGAGGAGTTCTTC. Encoded protein: CASRGKAGEEFF.

The V call is TRBV5-8, the J call TRBJ2-1, with a possible D match to TRBD1 (5 bases). This CDR3 contains 15 residues. Trimming removed 0 bases from V and 0 bases from J, with 7 bases in between. Germline values: CDR1 SGHTS, CDR2 YDEGEE. The CDR3 is CASSLVGASYNEQFF. The CDR3 bases are TGTGCCAGCAGCTTGGTAGGGGCCTCCTACAATGAGCAGTTCTTC.

The gene calls are TRBV28 and TRBJ2-7, with 9 bases matching TRBD1. The V and J ends lost 6 bases and 4 bases, in that order; junction bases with no gene match: 13. Germline V gene sequence: CDR1 MDHEN, CDR2 SYDVKM. The CDR3 totals 16 residues. The CDR3 is CASRKDSGTGIYEQYF. Written as DNA, the CDR3 is TGTGCCAGCAGGAAGGACTCCGGGACAGGGATATACGAGCAGTACTTC.

The rearrangement uses TRBV7-9 and TRBJ1-4; no clear D. The CDR3 is 14 residues long. Trimming took 4 bases from V and 6 from J, leaving 12 bases between them. Germline V gene lookup returns CDR1 SEHNR and CDR2 FQNEAQ (reference sequence). CDR3 amino acids: CASSSPAWDEKLFF. The CDR3 DNA follows: TGTGCCAGCAGCTCCCCCGCGTGGGATGAAAAACTGTTTTTT.

The CDR3 spells CASSLSPGAQELFF. The CDR3 nucleotides are TGTGCCAGCAGCCTCTCTCCGGGGGCGCAAGAGCTGTTTTTT. This chain connects TRBV7-6 to TRBJ2-2; D might be TRBD1 or TRBD2, each matching 6 bases. In germline, CDR1 is SGHVS, CDR2 FNYEAQ. There are 14 residues in the CDR3. V gave up 5 bases and J gave up 11 bases, with 18 bases separating them.

This chain links TRBV12-5 with TRBJ2-1; D is perhaps TRBD1 (5 bases). This CDR3 region has 15 residues. V lost 2 bases and J 8 bases, leaving 16 bases between the germline ends. CDR1 is LGHNT, CDR2 FRNRAP, per germline. The DNA of the CDR3 is TGTGCTAGTGGTTTGTCGGCACCCAGGGCCGATGAGCAGTTCTTC. Translating it yields CASGLSAPRADEQFF.

The chain combines TRBV28 with TRBJ1-2, with TRBD1 as a possible D gene (5 bases). This CDR3 spans 12 amino acids. Germline V lookup: CDR1 MDHEN, CDR2 SYDVKM. V lost 6 bases and J 7 bases, leaving 12 bases between the germline ends. The CDR3 loop is CASSAGGAGYTF. CDR3 nucleotide sequence: TGTGCCAGCAGCGCGGGAGGGGCTGGCTACACCTTC.

V is TRBV6-1 and J is TRBJ2-7; D remains unclear. The CDR3 is 13 residues long. CDR1 is MNHNS and CDR2 is SASEGT in the germline V gene. V lost 4 bases and J 1 base, leaving 8 bases between the germline ends. CDR3 sequence (DNA): TGTGCCAGCAGTGCGACCGCTTCCTACGAGCAGTACTTC. Translated, it gives CASSATASYEQYF.

In its sample, this clone was seen a few times. The same CDR3 is also encoded by other DNA sequences in this sample. The chain links TRBV7-9 to TRBJ2-7; no clear D. Germline lookup yields CDR1 SEHNR and CDR2 FQNEAQ (reference sequence). Trimming pared 5 bases from V and 0 bases from J, leaving 8 bases between. The CDR3 is 13 residues long. The CDR3 reads CASSPRSSYEQYF. The DNA for the CDR3 is TGTGCCAGCAGCCCCCGGAGCTCCTACGAGCAGTACTTC. Full variable domain (rest looked up from reference TRBV7-9 and TRBJ2-7): DTGVSQNPRHKITKRGQNVTFRCDPISEHNRLYWYRQTLGQGPEFLTYFQNEAQLEKSRLLSDRFSAERPKGSFSTLEIQRTEQGDSAMYLCASSPRSSYEQYFGPGTRLTVT.

The chain combines TRBV19 with TRBJ1-1; no clear D gene. CDR3 length: 13 residues. The germline CDR1 and CDR2 sequences are LNHDA and SQIVND (reference sequence). Trimming took off 6 bases at V and 2 bases at J, with 10 bases between the two ends. The DNA of the CDR3 is TGTGCCAGTAGAAACCGGGAAAACACTGAAGCTTTCTTT. Amino acid sequence: CASRNRENTEAFF.

CDR3 coding DNA: TGTGCCAGCAGCTCCCTAATAGCGACTAGCGGGAGACCGGGTGAGCAGTTCTTC. This codes for CASSSLIATSGRPGEQFF. This sequence joins TRBV7-8 and TRBJ2-1; 12 bases are shared with TRBD2. J was trimmed by 9 bases and V by 4 bases; bases with no gene match: 16. CDR1 is SGHVS and CDR2 is FQNEAQ in the germline V gene. CDR3 length equals 18 residues.

The J gene is TRBJ2-7, the V gene TRBV18; D may be TRBD1 (5 bases). Germline V lookup: CDR1 KGHSH, CDR2 LQKENI. The V end was cut by 0 bases, the J end by 5 bases, with 17 bases between. The CDR3 runs to 16 residues. This chain's CDR3 is CASSPPLMEGVHEQYF. In DNA, the CDR3 is TGTGCCAGCTCACCACCTCTTATGGAAGGGGTCCACGAGCAGTACTTC.

This clone has just one count. V usage is TRBV5-1 and J usage is TRBJ1-2, with TRBD1 matching over 7 bases. The CDR3 is 17 amino acids. The J segment lost 3 bases and the V segment lost 5 bases, leaving 16 bases of the junction unmatched. Germline values: CDR1 SGHRS, CDR2 YFSETQ. The CDR3 sequence is CASSVWFGVRGDYGYTF. As DNA, the CDR3 is TGCGCCAGCAGTGTTTGGTTCGGAGTCAGGGGGGACTATGGCTACACCTTC.

The chain is built from TRBV5-6 and TRBJ1-4, with TRBD1 matching over 8 bases. The CDR3 consists of 16 residues. Germline V CDR1 and CDR2: SGHDT, YYEEEE. Trimming cost V 4 bases and J 0 bases; bases outside gene matches: 5. The CDR3 spells CASSPGQGPTNEKLFF. CDR3 DNA sequence: TGTGCCAGCAGCCCCGGACAGGGCCCAACTAATGAAAAACTGTTTTTT.

This clone has a single count. The junction shows a germline mismatch at one end, possibly a read error. The chain carries TRBV7-7 and TRBJ2-2, with D tentatively TRBD2 (5 bases). The germline V gene has CDR1 SSHAT and CDR2 FNYEAQ (reference sequence). This CDR3 spans 13 amino acids. The CDR3 bases are TGTGCTAGCAAGGACTCCAGCACCGGGGAGCTGTTTTTT. Translation: CASKDSSTGELFF.

V gene TRBV25-1 combines with J gene TRBJ1-3; D is unclear. V was clipped by 3 bases and J by 3 bases, with 9 bases between them. Looked up from germline, CDR1 is MGHDK and CDR2 is SYGVNS. The CDR3 is made up of 14 amino acids. The CDR3 DNA reads as TGTGCCAGCAGTGACGGTCAACTTGGAAACACCATATATTTT. The encoded protein is CASSDGQLGNTIYF.

The chain uses TRBV5-1 and TRBJ2-3; the match to TRBD2 covers 13 bases. The CDR3 covers 15 residues. Germline trimming cut 5 bases from V and 2 bases from J; bases unmatched to any gene: 2. Germline CDR1 and CDR2: SGHRS and YFSETQ. Here the CDR3 DNA reads TGCGCCAGCAGACTAGCGGGAGGGTCCACAGATACGCAGTATTTT. Translation gives CASRLAGGSTDTQYF.